Included here is one T cell receptor (beta chain) sequence, with context. Germline CDR1 reads SGDLS; CDR2 reads YYNGEE. Trimming took 3 bases from V and 6 from J, leaving 13 bases between them. The length of the CDR3 is 13 residues. Clones were read by immunoSEQ multiplex PCR, and TCRdb kept only the in-frame ones, dropping some. The sample shows a few hundred thousand clones, approximately 89% of them seen only once. Residents of about two dozen US areas, aged about 18 to 95 years, made up the participants. Self-reported history from a screening survey and questionnaire set each donor's cohort. The data belong to a study of blood T cell repertoires in COVID-19.

The sample consisted of PBMCs or T cells enriched from blood (not recorded which). This TCR came from a woman in her twenties or thirties who had recovered from COVID-19. The chain uses TRBV9 and TRBJ2-7; D is unresolved. CDR3 DNA: TGTGCCAGCAGCGCCTACCTTTATGGCGAGCAGTACTTC. It translates to CASSAYLYGEQYF.